A selection of T cell receptor beta chains follows, all from one sample in a study of shared clonotypes between healthy human individuals. Profiling relied on immunoSEQ multiplex PCR, and the TCRdb table lists in-frame clones only, not all of them. The sample contains 2.3 million or so clones, just over 90% of which appear only once. Source material: naive CD4+ T cells from PBMCs. These TCRs come from a man aged 18 to 35 in good health. Some clones in this sample may be carry-over from other donors' samples. CDR3s include the opening cysteine and the closing phenylalanine or tryptophan. A D gene is named only where the DNA matches it firmly. Some rows have no size entry. The others give once, few or many, or a class for an expanded clone.

D,J,V,size,DNA,CDR3
.,TRBJ1-1,TRBV5-1,few,TGCGCCAGCAGCTTGGAAGTGAACACTGAAGCTTTCTTT,CASSLEVNTEAFF
.,TRBJ1-2,TRBV5-4,.,TGTGCCAGCAGCTTGGACGGGGTTGGCTACACCTTC,CASSLDGVGYTF
.,TRBJ1-1,TRBV5-5,.,TGTGCCTCCCAGGGAGCTTTCTTT,CASQGAFF
TRBD1,TRBJ2-3,TRBV5-1,.,TGCGCCAGCAGCCTACAGGGGGCAGATACGCAGTATTTT,CASSLQGADTQYF
.,TRBJ2-6,TRBV5-1,.,TGCGCCAGCAGCCTCTCGTTGGGGGGGGCCAACGTCCTGACTTTC,CASSLSLGGANVLTF
TRBD1,TRBJ2-5,TRBV7-6,.,TGTGCCAGCAGCCGGGACAGGGGAGAGACCCAGTACTTC,CASSRDRGETQYF
.,TRBJ2-7,TRBV11-2,.,TGTGCCAGCGGCCACGTATCCACCTACGAGCAGTACTTC,CASGHVSTYEQYF
TRBD2,TRBJ2-1,TRBV9,.,TGTGCCAGCAGCGAAGCGCCTAGCGGGTGGCATGAGCAGTTCTTC,CASSEAPSGWHEQFF
TRBD2,TRBJ2-1,TRBV6-4,.,TGTGCCAGCAGTGACTCCCTAGCGGGAGGATTTTACAATGAGCAGTTCTTC,CASSDSLAGGFYNEQFF
TRBD1,TRBJ1-2,TRBV10-3,.,TGTGCCATCAGTGGGACAGGGCTCCGGGGCTACACCTTC,CAISGTGLRGYTF
.,TRBJ2-7,TRBV10-1,few,TGCGCCAGCAGTGAGGGGACACCCTCCGAGCAGTACTTC,CASSEGTPSEQYF
.,TRBJ2-5,TRBV5-1,once,TGCGCCAGCAGTCTCCCGGGGGAAGAGACCCAGTACTTC,CASSLPGEETQYF
TRBD2,TRBJ2-5,TRBV25-1,.,TGTGCCAGCAGTGCACCAGGCGGACTAGCGGGGCAAGAGACCCAGTACTTC,CASSAPGGLAGQETQYF
TRBD1,TRBJ1-1,TRBV5-1,.,TGCGCCAGCAGCGTAGGACAGGCTAACACTGAAGCTTTCTTT,CASSVGQANTEAFF
.,TRBJ2-2,TRBV9,.,TGTGCCAGCAGCGTCATCATGGGGGCCGGGGAGCTGTTTTTT,CASSVIMGAGELFF
TRBD1,TRBJ2-1,TRBV5-4,once,TGTGCCAGCAGCAAGGGACAGGGCTTCCCAAATGAGCAGTTCTTC,CASSKGQGFPNEQFF
TRBD2,TRBJ2-1,TRBV7-3,.,TGTGCCAGCAGCTCGGGACTAGCGGTGTTCAATGAGCAGTTCTTC,CASSSGLAVFNEQFF
TRBD2,TRBJ2-7,TRBV6-5,.,TGTGCCAGCAGTTACTCGACGGTAGCGGGTTCCTACGAGCAGTACTTC,CASSYSTVAGSYEQYF
TRBD2,TRBJ2-3,TRBV29-1,.,TGCAGCGTTGATGGGGAGGGCCCCGGAGATACGCAGTATTTT,CSVDGEGPGDTQYF
.,TRBJ2-2,TRBV28,few,TGTGCCAGTACCCAAGGCGGGGAGCTGTTTTTT,CASTQGGELFF
.,TRBJ1-3,TRBV6-5,.,TGTGCCAGCAGCGGACATTCAAGTTGGGAAAACACCATATATTTT,CASSGHSSWENTIYF
.,TRBJ2-5,TRBV5-1,.,TGCGCCAGCAGGAATACGGTCATACAAGAGACCCAGTACTTC,CASRNTVIQETQYF
.,TRBJ2-1,TRBV6-1,.,TGTGCCAGCAGGGGACGCCCGGTTGAGCAGTTCTTC,CASRGRPVEQFF
.,TRBJ2-1,TRBV2,.,TGTGCCAGCAGTCGAACCTTCAATGAGCAGTTCTTC,CASSRTFNEQFF
.,TRBJ2-7,TRBV5-1,.,TGCGCCAGCAGCTTGGGCCCTAACTACGAGCAGTACTTC,CASSLGPNYEQYF
.,TRBJ2-5,TRBV2,few,TGTGCCAGCAGTGAAATGGAGACCCAGTACTTC,CASSEMETQYF
.,TRBJ2-7,TRBV18,.,TGTGCCAGCTCACCTGGGCGGGACCCCTACGAGCAGTACTTC,CASSPGRDPYEQYF
TRBD1,TRBJ1-3,TRBV7-2,.,TGTGCCAGCAGCATGGACAGGGATGGAAACACCATATATTTT,CASSMDRDGNTIYF
.,TRBJ2-5,TRBV11-1,.,TGTGCCAGCAGCCCCCGGGGCCAAGAGACCCAGTACTTC,CASSPRGQETQYF
TRBD1,TRBJ1-1,TRBV19,.,TGTGCCAGTAGTATATCGGGACAGGGGTGGAACACTGAAGCTTTCTTT,CASSISGQGWNTEAFF
TRBD1,TRBJ2-5,TRBV5-1,.,TGCGCCAGCAGCTTTCTACAGGGGGCCCAAGAGACCCAGTACTTC,CASSFLQGAQETQYF
.,TRBJ1-5,TRBV28,.,TGTGCCAGCAAGGCCAGCATCAACAGGGTACGTCAGCCCCAGCATTTT,CASKASINRVRQPQHF
.,TRBJ1-5,TRBV27,.,TGTGCCAGCAGTTTGGGGGACCCCGGGCGTGGTCAGCCCCAGCATTTT,CASSLGDPGRGQPQHF
.,TRBJ1-2,TRBV18,.,TGTGCCAGCTCGCCTCTCCAACCGGGACCCAGTTCTCCTTCCTTC,CASSPLQPGPSSPSF
.,TRBJ2-1,TRBV18,.,TGTGCCAGCTCATTTAGCGGACTCTCCTACAATGAGCAGTTCTTC,CASSFSGLSYNEQFF
.,TRBJ2-5,TRBV5-5,once,TGTGCCAGCAGCTTCCGGGACAAGGGGGGTTCGGGGACCCAGTACTTC,CASSFRDKGGSGTQYF
TRBD1,TRBJ1-1,TRBV5-1,.,TGCGCCAGCAGCTCGGACAGGGGGCGCGTGTTCACTGAAGCTTTCTTT,CASSSDRGRVFTEAFF
.,TRBJ2-3,TRBV7-9,.,TGTGCCAGCGTCGTAGGAGGCACCACGAACACAGATACGCAGTATTTT,CASVVGGTTNTDTQYF
TRBD2,TRBJ2-3,TRBV5-6,.,TGTGCCAGCAGCTTGGCGGGCCTAGCGGGAGGCCCACGGGCAGATACGCAGTATTTT,CASSLAGLAGGPRADTQYF
TRBD2,TRBJ2-3,TRBV11-3,.,TGTGCCAGCAGCTTTAGCGGGAGAGCAGATACGCAGTATTTT,CASSFSGRADTQYF
.,TRBJ1-4,TRBV6-1,.,TGTGCCAGCAGAAACCACCGGGGTGGTAGTGAAAAACTGTTTTTT,CASRNHRGGSEKLFF
.,TRBJ1-3,TRBV5-4,.,TGTGCCAGCAGCCCCAGTCCGGGACACTCCGACTCTGGAAACACCATATATTTT,CASSPSPGHSDSGNTIYF
.,TRBJ1-1,TRBV5-1,.,TGCGCCAGCAGCTGGGGCCCGGGGAACACTGAAGCTTTCTTT,CASSWGPGNTEAFF
TRBD1,TRBJ1-1,TRBV7-8,.,TGTGCCAGCAGCCCGGGGGGGACAGTCGGTACTGAAGCTTTCTTT,CASSPGGTVGTEAFF
.,TRBJ1-1,TRBV28,once,TGTGCCAGCAGTCCAAGGTTCCGAGAAGCTTTCTTT,CASSPRFREAFF
TRBD1,TRBJ2-3,TRBV28,once,TGTGCCAGCAGCCCCTTCGGACAGGGCCGCACAGATACGCAGTATTTT,CASSPFGQGRTDTQYF
.,TRBJ2-7,TRBV11-1,.,TGTGCCAGCAGCTTAGCTACAGGGAACGAGCAGTACTTC,CASSLATGNEQYF
.,TRBJ1-1,TRBV28,.,TGTGCCAGCAGTGGCGCGGGCCAACGGCGCACTGAAGCTTTCTTT,CASSGAGQRRTEAFF
TRBD1,TRBJ1-1,TRBV5-4,.,TGTGCCAGCAGCCGTCCAAGACAGGGAAACACTGAAGCTTTCTTT,CASSRPRQGNTEAFF
.,TRBJ2-1,TRBV5-1,.,TGCGCCAGCAGCGTTGTGGCGCAGTACAATGAGCAGTTCTTC,CASSVVAQYNEQFF